The sample holds one count of the clone carrying this TCR beta chain. TCRdb's copy holds only in-frame clones and misses some; the assay was immunoSEQ multiplex PCR. The sample has 20,000 to 25,000 clones, approximately 91% seen once; the top ten hold around 0.63%. This sample is drawn from a study of T cell changes during pregnancy in multiple sclerosis. This CDR3 spans 13 amino acids. The germline V gene encodes CDR1 GTSNPN and CDR2 SVGIG (reference sequence). The V end was cut by 0 bases, the J end by 1 base, with 4 bases between. This receptor was identified in a female donor in good health, enrolled as a control in a pregnancy study. The material was CD4+ T cells from peripheral blood mononuclear cells, obtained after pregnancy. The V and J genes are TRBV30 and TRBJ1-5; D call uncertain. The DNA of the CDR3 is TGTGCCTGGAGTGTTGGCAGCAATCAGCCCCAGCATTTT. This encodes CAWSVGSNQPQHF.